Listed below are T cell receptor beta chains from one sample, sequenced in a study of blood T cell repertoires in COVID-19. Data came from immunoSEQ multiplex PCR; TCRdb stores just in-frame clones and leaves some out. The sample lists about 220,000 clones, over 60% occurring once. Sequenced material: peripheral blood. These TCRs come from a woman in her 70s with acute or convalescent COVID-19. Each CDR3 is given with its conserved first and last residue. A D gene is named only where the DNA matches it firmly. Not all rows give a size; the values are once, few, many and, for expanded clones, a class.

>TRBJ2-5|-|TRBV5-1|-
TGCGCCAGCAGCTTGGACAGACAGACAAGGGAGACCCAGTACTTC
CASSLDRQTRETQYF
>TRBJ1-2|-|TRBV7-8|-
TGTGCCAGCAGCTTGAATCAGGGGTCTAGGGGCTACACCTTC
CASSLNQGSRGYTF
>TRBJ2-1|-|TRBV2|TRBD1
TGTGCCAGCAGTCACGGGACAGAGAATTACAATGAGCAGTTCTTC
CASSHGTENYNEQFF
>TRBJ1-5|-|TRBV27|-
TGTGCCAGCAGTTTACCCGCGAAAGGGGGACAGCCCCAGCATTTT
CASSLPAKGGQPQHF
>TRBJ2-5|-|TRBV9|TRBD1
TGTGCCAGCAGCGTCTCGGGACAGGGAGAAGAGACCCAGTACTTC
CASSVSGQGEETQYF
>TRBJ1-1|-|TRBV5-1|TRBD1
TGCGCCAGCAACGCGGGACAGGGGATCGGTGTTGAAGCTTTCTTT
CASNAGQGIGVEAFF
>TRBJ1-6|-|TRBV11-2|TRBD1
TGTGCCAGCAGCTTAAACAGGGGGCAATCACCCCTCCACTTT
CASSLNRGQSPLHF
>TRBJ2-5|-|TRBV7-8|-
TGTGCCAGCATCCGTGATCGCGGCTGGCAAGAGACCCAGTACTTC
CASIRDRGWQETQYF
>TRBJ2-3|-|TRBV29-1|TRBD1
TGCAGCGTTGAAGATCAGGGGACAGGGGGCTATGTAGATACGCAGTATTTT
CSVEDQGTGGYVDTQYF
>TRBJ2-5|-|TRBV7-2|TRBD2
TGTGCCACCATGGGAGCGGGGGGGCCTACCCAGTACTTC
CATMGAGGPTQYF
>TRBJ2-1|-|TRBV6-4|TRBD2
TGTGCCAGCAGTGACGCCCCTGGACTAGCGGGGGGATACAATGAGCAGTTCTTC
CASSDAPGLAGGYNEQFF
>TRBJ2-5|-|TRBV11-3|TRBD2
TGTGCCAGCAGCGGTAGCGGGCACCAAGAGACCCAGTACTTC
CASSGSGHQETQYF
>TRBJ2-3|-|TRBV5-4|-
TGTGCCAGCAGCCCTACGGGGAGGAGGGGTCCCACAGATACGCAGTATTTT
CASSPTGRRGPTDTQYF
>TRBJ2-2|once|TRBV4-1|TRBD1
TGCGCCAGCAGCCAAGATCGGTTTCCGGGACAGGTCACCGGGGAGCTGTTTTTT
CASSQDRFPGQVTGELFF
>TRBJ1-3|-|TRBV25-1|TRBD1
TGTGCCAGCAGTGCGGACAGGGGGAACGGAAACACCATATATTTT
CASSADRGNGNTIYF
>TRBJ2-2|few|TRBV7-2|-
TGTGCCAGCAGCTTATCCCAGGGCCCCGGGGAGCTGTTTTTT
CASSLSQGPGELFF
>TRBJ2-5|-|TRBV7-8|-
TGTGCCAGCAGCTTAACAGGGTTCTTAACCCAGTACTTC
CASSLTGFLTQYF
>TRBJ2-3|once|TRBV7-2|TRBD2
TGTGCCAGCAGCTTCGCTCCCTGGCGGGGGGGCCCAGATACGCAGTATTTT
CASSFAPWRGGPDTQYF
>TRBJ2-7|-|TRBV25-1|TRBD1
TGTGCCAGCAGTGATGCTGGGACAGCCCCGCAGTACTTC
CASSDAGTAPQYF
>TRBJ2-3|-|TRBV6-6|TRBD2
TGTGCCAGCACTCAATCACTAGCGGGGGGCGGAACAGATACGCAGTATTTT
CASTQSLAGGGTDTQYF
>TRBJ2-5|once|TRBV18|TRBD2
TGTGCCAGCTCACTCTCGCGACTAGCGGGCATGGAGACCCAGTACTTC
CASSLSRLAGMETQYF
>TRBJ1-1|few|TRBV2|TRBD1
TGTGCCAGTGGGACAGGGACAGTTGAAGCTTTCTTT
CASGTGTVEAFF
>TRBJ1-2|-|TRBV24-1|TRBD1
TGTGCCACCAGTGATTTAGCCCGACAGGGTAAGAGTGGCTACACCTTC
CATSDLARQGKSGYTF
>TRBJ2-1|few|TRBV5-1|TRBD1
TGCGCCAGCAGCTTTTTAGGGGGCTGGGGTAATGAGCAGTTCTTC
CASSFLGGWGNEQFF
>TRBJ2-3|once|TRBV18|-
TGTGCCAGCTCACCACGTCAGCGGGCCAGCACAGATACGCAGTATTTT
CASSPRQRASTDTQYF
>TRBJ2-7|-|TRBV7-2|TRBD2
TGTGCCAGCAGCTACTCAGCGGGGGACGCTTACGAGCAGTACTTC
CASSYSAGDAYEQYF
>TRBJ1-2|-|TRBV5-1|TRBD1
TGCGCCAGCAGCTTGGGGCAGGGGGCTGGCTACACCTTC
CASSLGQGAGYTF
>TRBJ2-3|-|TRBV18|TRBD1
TGTGCCAGCTCCCAGGACAGGGACGAATCAGATACGCAGTATTTT
CASSQDRDESDTQYF
>TRBJ1-5|-|TRBV25-1|-
TGTGCCAGCAGTGAATCGAACCTACAGGGAATAAGTCAGCCCCAGCATTTT
CASSESNLQGISQPQHF
>TRBJ2-5|-|TRBV5-1|TRBD2
TGCGCCAGCAGCTTGGAGGGACTAGTGTATTCGGAGACCCAGTACTTC
CASSLEGLVYSETQYF